These 15 T cell receptor beta chains came from one sample sequenced in a study of shared clonotypes between healthy human individuals. The assay was immunoSEQ multiplex PCR, and TCRdb's table has in-frame clones only and misses some. Of roughly 2 million clones listed, almost 96% were seen once; the top ten hold 0.1% to 0.15%. Material for sequencing was naive CD4+ T cells sorted from blood. Subset given: CD45RA+ positively selected. The receptors were gathered from a man aged 18 to 30 in good health.

The gene calls are TRBV5-4 and TRBJ2-3; a weak D match, TRBD2 (6 bases). Germline-derived CDR1 and CDR2 are SGHNT and YYREEE (reference sequence). Trimming left V 0 bases short and J 3 bases short, with 11 bases between. The length of the CDR3 is 15 residues. The CDR3 is CASSLAGEKTDTQYF. CDR3 in DNA: TGTGCCAGCAGCTTGGCGGGAGAGAAAACAGATACGCAGTATTTT.

This clone showed up just a few times. Additional DNA sequences in this sample encode the identical CDR3. The V call is TRBV7-9, the J call TRBJ1-1; no clear D gene. Trimming took 3 bases from V and 1 from J, leaving 6 bases between them. Per the germline V gene, CDR1 is SEHNR and CDR2 is FQNEAQ (reference sequence). This CDR3 is built from 13 residues. The CDR3: CASSLAGNTEAFF. For the CDR3, the DNA is TGTGCCAGCAGCTTGGCAGGGAACACTGAAGCTTTCTTT.

This sequence joins TRBV30 and TRBJ1-1, with no clear D. V was clipped by 2 bases and J by 11 bases, with 12 bases between them. CDR3 length equals 11 residues. The V gene's germline CDR1 is GTSNPN and CDR2 SVGIG (reference sequence). CDR3 coding DNA: TGTGCCTGGAGTTCTGGTCCCGGGGCTTTCTTT. Its protein product is CAWSSGPGAFF.

DNA for the CDR3: TGCGCCAGCAGCCCTTCTCCCGTGGAAGAGCAGTTCTTC. This sequence encodes CASSPSPVEEQFF. V and J are TRBV5-1 and TRBJ2-1, with no clear D. Trimming removed 4 bases at V and 10 bases at J, with 15 bases between. The CDR3 runs to 13 residues. The germline V gene has CDR1 SGHRS and CDR2 YFSETQ. Drawing the rest from reference TRBV5-1 and TRBJ2-1, the complete variable domain is KAGVTQTPRYLIKTRGQQVTLSCSPISGHRSVSWYQQTPGQGLQFLFEYFSETQRNKGNFPGRFSGRQFSNSRSEMNVSTLELGDSALYLCASSPSPVEEQFFGPGTRLTVL.

The chain recombines TRBV27 with TRBJ1-6, with 7 bases lining up with TRBD1. The germline V gene has CDR1 MNHEY and CDR2 SMNVEV (reference sequence). The CDR3 spans 16 residues. After removal of 6 bases from V and 7 bases from J, the junction contained 12 bases not matched to a gene. This chain's CDR3 is CASSSTGPLVNSPLHF. The CDR3 nucleotides read TGTGCCAGCAGCTCGACAGGGCCCCTCGTAAATTCACCCCTCCACTTT.

The chain carries TRBV11-2 and TRBJ1-4; D is uncertain. Trimming shortened V by 1 base and J by 11 bases, and 11 bases separated the two germline ends. The CDR3 spans 13 residues. The germline CDR1 and CDR2 sequences are SGHAT and FQNNGV. The CDR3 sequence is CASSLAVSEKLFF. DNA for the CDR3: TGTGCCAGCAGCTTAGCCGTTTCAGAGAAACTGTTTTTT.

The V call is TRBV9, the J call TRBJ2-3; D not resolved. The V and J ends lost 4 bases and 4 bases respectively, with 7 bases between them. This CDR3 spans 12 amino acids. Per the germline V gene, CDR1 is SGDLS and CDR2 is YYNGEE. CDR3 in amino acids: CASSKGADTQYF. In DNA, the CDR3 is TGTGCCAGCAGCAAAGGAGCAGATACGCAGTATTTT.

On this clone: In the same sample, other DNA sequences code for this CDR3. The chain recombines TRBV10-3 with TRBJ2-1; no clear D gene. Per germline, CDR1 ENHRY and CDR2 SYGVKD. V was shortened by 0 bases and J by 9 bases, with 6 bases between the two germline ends. This CDR3 is built from 12 residues. CDR3 DNA sequence: TGTGCCATCAGTGAGTCGGGTGGTGAGCAGTTCTTC. Its translation: CAISESGGEQFF.

V is TRBV10-3 and J is TRBJ2-5, with D perhaps TRBD2 (6 bases). V lost 6 bases, J lost 0 bases, and 8 bases lay in between. CDR3 length equals 13 residues. Germline V gives CDR1 ENHRY, CDR2 SYGVKD. The CDR3 here is CAISGTYQETQYF. Here the CDR3 DNA reads TGTGCCATCAGCGGGACTTACCAAGAGACCCAGTACTTC.

This chain connects TRBV28 to TRBJ2-7; the match to TRBD1 covers 7 bases. Germline V gives CDR1 MDHEN, CDR2 SYDVKM. This CDR3 comprises 15 residues. Unmatched junction bases numbered 10, after V lost 6 bases and J lost 2 bases. In DNA form, the CDR3 reads TGTGCCAGCAGGGACCGGGACAGAGGCACCTACGAGCAGTACTTC. This sequence encodes CASRDRDRGTYEQYF.

The genes are TRBV5-6 and TRBJ1-1; tentatively, D is TRBD1 (6 bases). Trimming removed 2 bases at V and 0 bases at J, with 17 bases between. Looked up from germline, CDR1 is SGHDT and CDR2 is YYEEEE. This CDR3 has 17 residues. In DNA form, the CDR3 reads TGTGCCAGCAGCTTAATGTGGGGGGCGATCATGAACACTGAAGCTTTCTTT. Amino acids: CASSLMWGAIMNTEAFF.

V is TRBV2 and J is TRBJ1-5; D gene unclear. This CDR3 has 14 amino acids. The germline gives CDR1 SNHLY, CDR2 FYNNEI. V was cut by 5 bases and J by 11 bases, with 19 bases left in between. The CDR3 sequence is CASSQITQTRTQHF. The DNA of the CDR3 is TGTGCCAGCAGTCAAATAACACAAACCAGGACCCAGCATTTT. Combining the CDR3 with reference TRBV2 and TRBJ1-5 gives the whole variable domain EPEVTQTPSHQVTQMGQEVILRCVPISNHLYFYWYRQILGQKVEFLVSFYNNEISEKSEIFDDQFSVERPDGSNFTLKIRSTKLEDSAMYFCASSQITQTRTQHFGDGTRLSIL.

The gene calls are TRBV4-3 and TRBJ2-7, with 9 positions matching TRBD2. CDR3 length: 19 residues. Per germline, CDR1 LGHNA and CDR2 YSLEER. V dropped 0 bases and J dropped 4; count of bases not matched to a gene: 16. CDR3 loop: CASSQDLSRGRALGYEQYF. The CDR3, as DNA: TGCGCCAGCAGCCAAGATCTCTCTCGCGGGAGGGCCCTCGGTTACGAGCAGTACTTC.

The chain carries TRBV18 and TRBJ1-1; D may be TRBD1 (6 bases). Germline CDR1 reads KGHSH; CDR2 reads LQKENI. This CDR3 is 17 amino acids long. V lost 0 bases to trimming and J lost 0 bases, with 14 bases between them. The CDR3 region has the DNA TGTGCCAGCTCACCACCCGGGGGGCTAAAACTGAACACTGAAGCTTTCTTT. Translating it yields CASSPPGGLKLNTEAFF.

V is TRBV6-1 and J is TRBJ2-2; maybe TRBD1 (6 bases). V shed 3 bases and J shed 7 bases, with 12 bases lying between them. CDR1 MNHNS and CDR2 SASEGT come from the germline V gene. There are 14 residues in the CDR3. The CDR3 here is CASSEGRGNGELFF. The CDR3 nucleotides are TGTGCCAGCAGTGAGGGCAGGGGTAACGGGGAGCTGTTTTTT.